Presented here are 30 T cell receptor beta chains from one specimen sequenced in a study of blood T cell repertoires in COVID-19. The method was immunoSEQ multiplex PCR; TCRdb's version includes in-frame clones alone and lacks a portion of them. The sample comprises about 120,000 clones, 85% of which are singletons, and 20% to 30% rests with the top ten. Sequenced input: peripheral blood. These receptor sequences come from a woman older than 75 with acute or convalescent COVID-19.

V gene TRBV18 combines with J gene TRBJ1-1; 7 nucleotides align to TRBD1. The germline V gene encodes CDR1 KGHSH and CDR2 LQKENI. CDR3 size: 13 residues. Unmatched junction bases numbered 5, after V lost 5 bases and J lost 5 bases. The CDR3, as DNA: TGTGCCAGCTCAACATTACAGGGGACTGAAGCTTTCTTT. This translates into CASSTLQGTEAFF.

V and J are TRBV7-9 and TRBJ1-1; the D gene is possibly TRBD1 (6 bases). This CDR3 comprises 14 residues. Germline CDR1 SEHNR, CDR2 FQNEAQ (reference sequence). The V end lost 2 bases, the J end lost 4 bases, and 11 bases lay between the germline ends. The CDR3 nucleotides read TGTGCCAGCAGCTTAATATCGGACAGCACTGAAGCTTTCTTT. Translation gives CASSLISDSTEAFF.

The CDR3 spells CASGSRNNQPQHF. The CDR3 DNA reads as TGTGCCAGCGGAAGCAGGAACAATCAGCCCCAGCATTTT. The rearrangement joins TRBV9 to TRBJ1-5; D uncertain. V lost 7 bases to trimming and J lost 3 bases, with 11 bases between them. There are 13 residues in the CDR3. Germline loops: CDR1 SGDLS, CDR2 YYNGEE. Combining the CDR3 with reference TRBV9 and TRBJ1-5 gives the whole variable domain DSGVTQTPKHLITATGQRVTLRCSPRSGDLSVYWYQQSLDQGLQFLIQYYNGEERAKGNILERFSAQQFPDLHSELNLSSLELGDSALYFCASGSRNNQPQHFGDGTRLSIL.

The chain joins TRBV15 to TRBJ2-7; 8 bases match TRBD1. Germline V gives CDR1 LNHNV, CDR2 YYDKDF (reference sequence). This CDR3 has 15 amino acids. Losses at the gene ends were 5 bases for V and 7 bases for J; bases not matched to a gene: 13. DNA of the CDR3: TGTGCCACCAGCCCCTTTTCAGGGGGCACGGGGGAGCAGTACTTC. Its translation: CATSPFSGGTGEQYF.

The chain couples TRBV3-1 (or the pseudogene TRBV3-2) to TRBJ2-3; 9 bases agree with TRBD2. V was pared by 3 bases and J by 8 bases, with 15 bases of the junction left unmatched. Germline-derived CDR1 and CDR2 are LGHDT and YNNKEL (reference sequence). CDR3 size: 17 residues. CDR3 region: CASSQVRGAGGPGTQYF. CDR3 coding DNA: TGTGCCAGCAGCCAGGTGAGGGGAGCGGGGGGCCCCGGTACGCAGTATTTT.

The DNA for the CDR3 is TGTGCCAGCTCACCACCGTGGGGGGGCTCTGGCTACACCTTC. This sequence encodes CASSPPWGGSGYTF. This rearrangement joins TRBV18 to TRBJ1-2; D possibly corresponds to TRBD1 (6 bases). Germline V gives CDR1 KGHSH, CDR2 LQKENI. This CDR3 is built from 14 residues. V was trimmed by 0 bases and J by 7 bases, leaving 12 bases between them.

The chain has TRBV4-2 and TRBJ1-4; 7 nucleotides agree with TRBD1. Germline V lookup: CDR1 LGHNA, CDR2 YNFKEQ. The CDR3 extends over 17 amino acids. Trimming removed 1 base from V and 2 bases from J; junction bases left unmatched: 7. In DNA, the CDR3 is TGTGCCAGCAGCCAAGCCCCTCAACAGGGGACTAATGAAAAACTGTTTTTT. Its protein is CASSQAPQQGTNEKLFF.

This chain uses TRBV25-1 with TRBJ2-7, with D tentatively TRBD1 (5 bases). The CDR3 has 15 amino acids. The germline V and J ends were trimmed by 6 bases and 1 base, with 16 bases remaining between them. In germline, CDR1 is MGHDK, CDR2 SYGVNS. In DNA form, the CDR3 reads TGTGCCAGCAGAAGGGGCAGGTACCTTTCCTACGAGCAGTACGTC. Translation gives CASRRGRYLSYEQYV.

The rearrangement joins TRBV18 to TRBJ2-7; no reliable D call. CDR3 length: 14 amino acids. Trimming took 2 bases from V and 3 from J, leaving 11 bases between them. Germline V CDR1 and CDR2: KGHSH, LQKENI. This chain's CDR3 is CASSPGLENYEQYV. In DNA form, the CDR3 reads TGTGCCAGCTCACCAGGGCTTGAAAACTACGAGCAGTACGTC.

The rearrangement uses TRBV6-6 and TRBJ2-3; a possible D gene is TRBD1 (6 bases). V was clipped by 2 bases and J by 4 bases, with 16 bases between them. The CDR3 is 16 residues long. Germline V CDR1 and CDR2: MNHNY, SVGAGI (reference sequence). Here the CDR3 reads CASSYQRPKGADTQYF. The CDR3 coding sequence is TGTGCCAGCAGTTACCAAAGGCCTAAGGGGGCAGATACGCAGTATTTT.

This sequence joins TRBV6-5 and TRBJ2-5, with D tentatively TRBD1 (6 bases). The CDR3 spans 15 residues. The germline V and J ends were trimmed by 5 bases and 5 bases, with 18 bases remaining between them. CDR1 is MNHEY, CDR2 SVGAGI, per germline. The CDR3 sequence: CASSTGSATRETQYF. The CDR3 coding sequence is TGTGCCAGCAGTACAGGGTCCGCAACCAGGGAGACCCAGTACTTC.

The CDR3 here is CASRRQGSLKDTEAFF. CDR3 bases: TGTGCCAGCCGCAGACAGGGTTCCCTGAAGGACACTGAAGCTTTCTTT. The gene calls are TRBV19 and TRBJ1-1; 7 bases are a match to TRBD1. Germline values: CDR1 LNHDA, CDR2 SQIVND (reference sequence). Losses at the gene ends were 9 bases for V and 3 bases for J; bases not matched to a gene: 16. This CDR3 is built from 16 residues.

The chain has TRBV7-2 and TRBJ2-3; 8 bases are a match to TRBD1. This CDR3 spans 14 amino acids. Germline-derived CDR1 and CDR2 are SGHTA and FQGNSA. Trimming took 5 bases from V and 3 from J; bases not matched to a gene: 4. CDR3 sequence reads: CASSADRGTDTQYF. In DNA, the CDR3 is TGTGCCAGCAGCGCTGACAGGGGTACAGATACGCAGTATTTT.

This chain joins TRBV3-1 (or the pseudogene TRBV3-2) and TRBJ1-1, with D hard to call. Trimming shortened V by 6 bases and J by 7 bases, and 15 bases separated the two germline ends. CDR1 and CDR2 from the germline V gene are LGHDT and YNNKEL (reference sequence). The CDR3 totals 13 residues. The CDR3 sequence is CASSPRGYSEAFF. CDR3 sequence (DNA): TGTGCCAGCAGTCCCCGGGGTTATAGTGAAGCTTTCTTT.

In this sample, this clone turned up once. The genes are TRBV7-2 and TRBJ1-1; no clear D gene. Germline V gene data show CDR1 as SGHTA and CDR2 as FQGNSA. The CDR3 totals 14 residues. Deletions cut 3 bases from V and 4 bases from J, with 12 bases between. The CDR3 sequence is CASSFGGLSTEAFF. CDR3 DNA: TGTGCCAGCAGCTTTGGAGGGCTAAGCACTGAAGCTTTCTTT.

This chain links TRBV27 with TRBJ1-6, with D perhaps TRBD1 (6 bases). V was trimmed by 2 bases and J by 7 bases, leaving 15 bases between them. Germline CDR1 is MNHEY and CDR2 is SMNVEV (reference sequence). The CDR3 is 16 residues long. In DNA, the CDR3 is TGTGCCAGCAGTTTAGCATCGGGACACAGGAATTCACCCCTCCACTTT. Its translation: CASSLASGHRNSPLHF.

The chain recombines TRBV4-1 with TRBJ1-1; D possibly corresponds to TRBD1 (5 bases). The CDR3 has 15 residues. CDR1 is MGHRA and CDR2 is YSYEKL in the germline V gene. The V and J ends lost 0 bases and 4 bases respectively, with 12 bases between them. The CDR3 loop is CASSQDPGVATEAFF. The CDR3 DNA is TGCGCCAGCAGCCAAGATCCGGGGGTCGCCACTGAAGCTTTCTTT.

The chain joins TRBV5-4 to TRBJ1-4; possible D gene TRBD1, 6 bases. Germline CDR1 and CDR2: SGHNT and YYREEE (reference sequence). V shed 4 bases and J shed 7 bases, with 14 bases lying between them. The CDR3 runs to 14 residues. The CDR3 is CASSLSPRGEKLFF. In DNA form, the CDR3 reads TGTGCCAGCAGCCTAAGCCCCAGGGGTGAAAAACTGTTTTTT.

The chain carries TRBV4-1 and TRBJ1-1, with 7 bases that match TRBD1. V was clipped by 4 bases and J by 4 bases; unmatched bases: 12. Germline-derived CDR1 and CDR2 are MGHRA and YSYEKL. The CDR3 consists of 16 residues. CDR3 in amino acids: CASSRSVQGRVTEAFF. DNA for the CDR3: TGCGCCAGCAGCCGAAGCGTACAGGGGAGAGTCACTGAAGCTTTCTTT.

This sequence joins TRBV7-6 and TRBJ1-4; weak D call: TRBD1 (6 bases). The CDR3 extends over 17 amino acids. Trimming pared 5 bases from V and 0 bases from J, leaving 16 bases between. In germline, CDR1 is SGHVS, CDR2 FNYEAQ. CDR3 nucleotides: TGTGCCAGCAGCCGCGCGGTAGGGGGTGCAACTAATGAAAAACTGTTTTTT. Translated: CASSRAVGGATNEKLFF. Supplemented by reference TRBV7-6 and TRBJ1-4, the full variable domain reads GAGVSQSPRYKVTKRGQDVALRCDPISGHVSLYWYRQALGQGPEFLTYFNYEAQQDKSGLPNDRFSAERPEGSISTLTIQRTEQRDSAMYRCASSRAVGGATNEKLFFGSGTQLSVL.

This chain links TRBV9 with TRBJ1-5; D ambiguous. The CDR3 sequence is 14 residues long. Between the trimmed V and J ends, which lost 0 bases and 5 bases, there was a span of 9 bases. Germline V gene data show CDR1 as SGDLS and CDR2 as YYNGEE. For the CDR3, the DNA is TGTGCCAGCAGCGTAGATAACCGCGATCAGCCCCAGCATTTT. It codes for CASSVDNRDQPQHF.

The rearrangement uses TRBV21-1 and TRBJ1-2; the table's D call of TRBD1 was not tested on the DNA. TRBV21-1 has pseudogene status. The CDR3 spans 16 residues. The CDR3 sequence: CASSKVPTGRSYGYTF. In DNA form, the CDR3 reads TGTGCCAGCAGCAAAGTCCCGACAGGGAGAAGCTATGGCTACACCTTC.

The chain carries TRBV3-1 (or the pseudogene TRBV3-2) and TRBJ1-4; TRBD1 matches at 10 bases. There are 14 residues in the CDR3. V lost 2 bases, J lost 7 bases, and 1 base stayed unmatched. Germline values: CDR1 LGHDT, CDR2 YNNKEL (reference sequence). CDR3 region: CASSQRQGAEKLFF. Here the CDR3 DNA reads TGTGCCAGCAGCCAACGACAGGGGGCTGAAAAACTGTTTTTT.

The V gene is TRBV12-3 or TRBV12-4, the J gene TRBJ1-2; D not resolved. Deletions cut 6 bases from V and 8 bases from J, with 16 bases between. The CDR3 loop spans 13 amino acids. This chain's CDR3 is CASSSQKFQGYTF. The CDR3 bases are TGTGCCAGCAGCTCCCAAAAATTTCAGGGCTACACCTTC.

This clone was observed a few times. V gene TRBV11-2 combines with J gene TRBJ2-2; TRBD1 might be the D (5 bases). The V gene's germline CDR1 is SGHAT and CDR2 FQNNGV. The CDR3 runs to 15 residues. The germline V and J ends were trimmed by 0 bases and 4 bases, with 9 bases remaining between them. The CDR3: CASSLDRVGTGELFF. Written as DNA, the CDR3 is TGTGCCAGCAGCTTAGACAGGGTTGGCACCGGGGAGCTGTTTTTT. Complete variable domain (other parts from reference TRBV11-2 and TRBJ2-2): EAGVAQSPRYKIIEKRQSVAFWCNPISGHATLYWYQQILGQGPKLLIQFQNNGVVDDSQLPKDRFSAERLKGVDSTLKIQPAKLEDSAVYLCASSLDRVGTGELFFGEGSRLTVL.

The chain recombines TRBV5-1 with TRBJ1-1; weak D call: TRBD1 (6 bases). The CDR3 consists of 14 residues. Germline V lookup: CDR1 SGHRS, CDR2 YFSETQ. Trimming took off 7 bases at V and 1 base at J, with 14 bases between the two ends. The CDR3 nucleotides read TGCGCCAGCGCGAGGGACACCTCGAACACTGAAGCTTTCTTT. This translates into CASARDTSNTEAFF.

This clone was seen once. V gene TRBV11-2 combines with J gene TRBJ2-5, with D possibly matching TRBD2 (5 bases). Trimming cost V 4 bases and J 5 bases, with 11 bases left between them. CDR1 and CDR2 from the germline V gene are SGHAT and FQNNGV. The CDR3 runs to 13 residues. The CDR3 region is CASSSYRGETQYF. DNA for the CDR3: TGTGCCAGCAGCTCGTACAGAGGGGAGACCCAGTACTTC.

V gene TRBV5-1 combines with J gene TRBJ1-3; TRBD1 might be the D (5 bases). CDR3 length equals 15 residues. Trimming took 5 bases from V and 2 from J, leaving 14 bases between them. The germline V gene encodes CDR1 SGHRS and CDR2 YFSETQ. CDR3 DNA sequence: TGCGCCAGCAGTCCGTTGGGGGGTCCTGGAAACACCATATATTTT. Amino acid sequence: CASSPLGGPGNTIYF.

The rearrangement joins TRBV4-1 to TRBJ1-5, with D maybe TRBD1 (5 bases). Looked up from germline, CDR1 is MGHRA and CDR2 is YSYEKL. The ends were cut back, 1 base at V and 2 bases at J, with 15 bases in the middle. The CDR3 runs 17 residues. Here the CDR3 DNA reads TGCGCCAGCAGCCAAGGAGCTCAGGGTAGGGGCAATCAGCCCCAGCATTTT. This encodes CASSQGAQGRGNQPQHF.

V gene TRBV7-9 combines with J gene TRBJ1-3; D is ambiguous. This CDR3 has 15 residues. Trimming shortened V by 8 bases and J by 0 bases, and 14 bases separated the two germline ends. Germline loops: CDR1 SEHNR, CDR2 FQNEAQ (reference sequence). For the CDR3, the DNA is TGTGCCAGCGCTGTCACCCGGGGCTCTGGAAACACCATATATTTT. Translation gives CASAVTRGSGNTIYF. The whole variable domain, remainder taken from reference TRBV7-9 and TRBJ1-3, is DTGVSQNPRHKITKRGQNVTFRCDPISEHNRLYWYRQTLGQGPEFLTYFQNEAQLEKSRLLSDRFSAERPKGSFSTLEIQRTEQGDSAMYLCASAVTRGSGNTIYFGEGSWLTVV.